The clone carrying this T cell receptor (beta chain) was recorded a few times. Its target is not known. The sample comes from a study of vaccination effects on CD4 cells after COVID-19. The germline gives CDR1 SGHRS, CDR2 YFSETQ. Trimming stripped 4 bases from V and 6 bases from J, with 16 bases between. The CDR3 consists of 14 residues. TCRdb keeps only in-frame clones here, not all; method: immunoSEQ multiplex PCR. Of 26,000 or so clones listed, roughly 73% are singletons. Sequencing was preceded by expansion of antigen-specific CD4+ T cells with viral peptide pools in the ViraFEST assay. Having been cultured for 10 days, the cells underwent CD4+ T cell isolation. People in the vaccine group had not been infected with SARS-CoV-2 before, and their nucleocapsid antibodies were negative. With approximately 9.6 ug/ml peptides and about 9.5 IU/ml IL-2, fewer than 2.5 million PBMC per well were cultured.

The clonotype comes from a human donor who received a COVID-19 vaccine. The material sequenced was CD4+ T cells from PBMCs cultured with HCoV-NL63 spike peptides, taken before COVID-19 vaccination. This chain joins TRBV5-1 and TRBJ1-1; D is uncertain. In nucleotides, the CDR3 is TGCGCCAGCAGCCCCCCGGCGGGGTCGGCTGAAGCTTTCTTT. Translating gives CASSPPAGSAEAFF.